This record concerns one T cell receptor (beta chain) sequence. Its antigen is unidentified. The data belong to a study of T-cell reconstitution after alpha-beta-depleted transplantation in children. Findings and limits, study-wide: Roughly two months post-transplant, alpha-beta T cells reportedly originated from several hundred graft clones that had expanded. The study traced high day-60 TCRbeta diversity in some patients to surviving recipient T cells and thymic progenitors. It was newly produced T cells that mostly accounted for T-cell counts and diversity one year after transplant.

Unique molecular identifiers were incorporated into the prepared TCRbeta library. TCRdb called the PCR reads again in MiXCR, with one record for every CDR3 protein. The data hold about 78,000 distinct CDR3 sequences, with around 14% observed a single time. Germline values: CDR1 SGHVS, CDR2 FNYEAQ. The CDR3 totals 15 residues. The germline V and J ends were trimmed by 1 base and 4 bases, with 13 bases remaining between them. The starting material was PBMCs, mostly from graft donor cells, obtained 180 days after TCRalphabeta/CD19-depleted stem cell transplant. The chain has TRBV7-6 and TRBJ1-2; D is ambiguous. The source of this sequence is a male patient aged 2 to 10 who had a stem cell transplant for acute lymphoblastic leukemia, so the T cells may come from the graft donor. The CDR3 DNA is TGTGCCAGCAGCTTAGGAAATCACATCCCCTATGGCTACACCTTC. Amino acid sequence: CASSLGNHIPYGYTF. The whole variable domain, filled in from reference TRBV7-6 and TRBJ1-2, reads GAGVSQSPRYKVTKRGQDVALRCDPISGHVSLYWYRQALGQGPEFLTYFNYEAQQDKSGLPNDRFSAERPEGSISTLTIQRTEQRDSAMYRCASSLGNHIPYGYTFGSGTRLTVV.